The source of this T cell receptor (beta chain) is a study of cytomegalovirus exposure and HLA in healthy donors. Study in general: The platform used for the approximately 130 validation repertoires matched that of the 666 first-cohort repertoires, a later analysis reported. General study points: According to the study, roughly 160 TCR beta chains were cytomegalovirus-associated. Both high specificity and high sensitivity reportedly marked the classifier's diagnosis of cytomegalovirus status.

Measured with immunoSEQ multiplex PCR; TCRdb has only the in-frame clones, and not every one. The sample consists of 150,000 to 200,000 clones, roughly 95% of them appearing once. Concerning this clone: Its cognate antigen is unknown.

This CDR3 is built from 13 residues. Trimming cost V 7 bases and J 5 bases; bases outside gene matches: 4. Germline V CDR1 and CDR2: LNHDA, SQIVND (reference sequence). V gene TRBV19 combines with J gene TRBJ2-3; 9 nucleotides match TRBD2. Sequenced: PBMCs. The clonotype comes from a woman aged 18-29 years in good health and CMV-seronegative. The CDR3 bases are TGTGCCAGTAAGGCGGGGGGGAGAGATACGCAGTATTTT. It yields the protein CASKAGGRDTQYF.